The 27 T cell receptor beta chains given below trace back to one sample, sequenced in a study of blood T cell repertoires in COVID-19. Method: immunoSEQ multiplex PCR; TCRdb's copy keeps in-frame clones and lacks some. Of 250,000 to 350,000 clones listed, about 84% are singletons. Sequenced material: peripheral blood. The origin of the receptors is a woman in her 50s with acute or convalescent COVID-19.

This clone was seen a single time. The sample contains more than one DNA sequence encoding this CDR3. The chain recombines TRBV28 with TRBJ1-5, with a possible D match to TRBD1 (5 bases). The V end lost 2 bases, the J end lost 0 bases, and 5 bases lay between the germline ends. CDR1 and CDR2 from the germline V gene are MDHEN and SYDVKM. The length of the CDR3 is 14 residues. The chain's CDR3 is CASSLRGSNQPQHF. CDR3 DNA sequence: TGTGCCAGCAGTTTAAGGGGTAGCAATCAGCCCCAGCATTTT. The variable domain in full, completed from reference TRBV28 and TRBJ1-5, reads DVKVTQSSRYLVKRTGEKVFLECVQDMDHENMFWYRQDPGLGLRLIYFSYDVKMKEKGDIPEGYSVSREKKERFSLILESASTNQTSMYLCASSLRGSNQPQHFGDGTRLSIL.

V usage is TRBV10-3 and J usage is TRBJ1-6; 9 bases match TRBD1. The germline V gene encodes CDR1 ENHRY and CDR2 SYGVKD. J lost 8 bases, V lost 3 bases, and 17 bases had no gene match. This CDR3 region has 19 residues. The CDR3 sequence is CAISDRLTALRTGDSPLHF. The CDR3 DNA sequence: TGTGCCATCAGTGACCGCCTGACGGCCCTGCGGACAGGGGATTCACCCCTCCACTTT.

The V call is TRBV4-3, the J call TRBJ2-1; 7 bases match TRBD1. Germline V gives CDR1 LGHNA, CDR2 YSLEER. This CDR3 is built from 13 residues. Trimming at V came to 5 bases and at J to 9 bases, leaving 7 bases not matched to a gene. CDR3 amino acids: CASSTQQGTEQFF. The DNA of the CDR3 is TGCGCCAGCAGCACCCAACAGGGGACTGAGCAGTTCTTC.

The CDR3 loop is CASSLVPGDSNQPQHF. CDR3 DNA: TGTGCCAGCAGCTTAGTGCCCGGTGATAGCAATCAGCCCCAGCATTTT. The chain joins TRBV7-2 to TRBJ1-5; D is ambiguous. The CDR3 extends over 16 amino acids. Germline-derived CDR1 and CDR2 are SGHTA and FQGNSA. Trimming shortened V by 1 base and J by 0 bases, and 10 bases separated the two germline ends.

The chain joins TRBV19 to TRBJ1-5; 8 positions agree with TRBD1. The CDR3 spans 15 residues. J was trimmed by 8 bases and V by 5 bases; bases with no gene match: 11. The germline V gene encodes CDR1 LNHDA and CDR2 SQIVND (reference sequence). CDR3 sequence reads: CASSAQHRGAKPQHF. CDR3 in DNA: TGTGCCAGTAGTGCGCAGCACAGGGGGGCTAAGCCCCAGCATTTT.

J is TRBJ2-3 and V is TRBV30; 10 bases agree with TRBD2. The ends lost 7 bases at V and 0 bases at J; junction bases unmatched: 4. This CDR3 contains 14 residues. Germline CDR1 and CDR2: GTSNPN and SVGIG (reference sequence). In nucleotides, the CDR3 is TGTGCCTCCCTAGCGGGAGCTAGCACAGATACGCAGTATTTT. Amino acid sequence: CASLAGASTDTQYF.

DNA for the CDR3: TGTGCCAGCAGCCGGGGGACTAGCGGGAGGGCCGTTGAGACCCAGTACTTC. Its protein product is CASSRGTSGRAVETQYF. This chain uses TRBV7-6 with TRBJ2-5; TRBD2 matches at 16 bases. Germline V CDR1 and CDR2: SGHVS, FNYEAQ. The CDR3 covers 17 residues. V gave up 5 bases and J gave up 5 bases; unmatched junction bases: 8.

The chain employs TRBV6-1 and TRBJ1-3; no firm D call. From germline, CDR1 is MNHNS and CDR2 SASEGT. The CDR3 spans 14 residues. Deletions cut 2 bases from V and 4 bases from J, with 9 bases between. The CDR3: CASSEYGVGNTIYF. For the CDR3, the DNA is TGTGCCAGCAGTGAATACGGGGTAGGAAACACCATATATTTT.

This chain's CDR3 is CAIAGLTDPANTGELFF. CDR3 DNA sequence: TGTGCCATAGCGGGCCTAACCGACCCCGCGAACACCGGGGAGCTGTTTTTT. The rearrangement links TRBV5-8 to TRBJ2-2; 7 bases map to TRBD2. Germline CDR1 is SGHTS and CDR2 is YDEGEE. The CDR3 runs to 17 residues. J was trimmed by 0 bases and V by 9 bases; bases with no gene match: 14. Combining the CDR3 with reference TRBV5-8 and TRBJ2-2 gives the whole variable domain EAGVTQSPTHLIKTRGQQATLRCSPISGHTSVYWYQQALGLGLQFLLWYDEGEERNRGNFPPRFSGRQFPNYSSELNVNALELEDSALYLCAIAGLTDPANTGELFFGEGSRLTVL.

This chain connects TRBV19 to TRBJ2-3; D gene ambiguous. Germline CDR1 is LNHDA and CDR2 is SQIVND (reference sequence). The ends were cut back, 5 bases at V and 1 base at J, with 7 bases in the middle. The length of the CDR3 is 13 residues. CDR3 DNA sequence: TGTGCCAGTAGTTTCCTCCGCACAGATACGCAGTATTTT. It specifies CASSFLRTDTQYF.

The J gene is TRBJ2-7, the V gene TRBV5-1; 9 bases match TRBD1. Germline V gene lookup returns CDR1 SGHRS and CDR2 YFSETQ. The CDR3 covers 15 residues. Trimming took 4 bases from V and 2 from J; bases not matched to a gene: 7. CDR3 sequence: CASSPDRGLTYEQYF. In DNA form, the CDR3 reads TGCGCCAGCAGCCCGGACAGGGGACTAACCTACGAGCAGTACTTC. The complete variable domain, with remaining parts taken from reference TRBV5-1 and TRBJ2-7, reads KAGVTQTPRYLIKTRGQQVTLSCSPISGHRSVSWYQQTPGQGLQFLFEYFSETQRNKGNFPGRFSGRQFSNSRSEMNVSTLELGDSALYLCASSPDRGLTYEQYFGPGTRLTVT.

The chain has TRBV9 and TRBJ2-1; tentative D call: TRBD1 (6 bases). Germline-derived CDR1 and CDR2 are SGDLS and YYNGEE. The CDR3 is 17 amino acids. The V gene lost 3 bases and the J gene lost 0 bases, with 16 bases spanning the gap. CDR3 coding DNA: TGTGCCAGCAGCGCCTATGGGACACCAAGCTCCTACAATGAGCAGTTCTTC. Amino acids: CASSAYGTPSSYNEQFF.

This clone was recorded a few times. The chain links TRBV6-6 to TRBJ1-5; TRBD1 aligns across 8 bases. Germline V gives CDR1 MNHNY, CDR2 SVGAGI (reference sequence). The CDR3 is 14 residues long. With 5 bases clipped from V and 7 bases from J, the junction kept 7 bases outside the gene matches. The DNA of the CDR3 is TGTGCCAGCAGTAATACAGGGGGAGTGCAGCCCCAGCATTTT. Translation gives CASSNTGGVQPQHF.

The chain employs TRBV28 and TRBJ2-7; 10 bases are shared with TRBD2. V lost 5 bases and J lost 4; bases outside the gene matches: 5. Germline loops: CDR1 MDHEN, CDR2 SYDVKM. The CDR3 spans 14 residues. Written as DNA, the CDR3 is TGTGCCAGCAGTCTAGCGGGAGAGGGATACGAGCAGTACTTC. Residues: CASSLAGEGYEQYF.

V usage is TRBV15 and J usage is TRBJ2-7; 7 nucleotides match TRBD1. V trimming: 0 bases; J trimming: 6 bases; junction bases outside the gene matches: 11. CDR1 is LNHNV and CDR2 is YYDKDF in the germline V gene (reference sequence). CDR3 length equals 16 residues. CDR3: CATSRDGTAGLREQYF. CDR3 coding DNA: TGTGCCACCAGCAGAGACGGGACAGCCGGTCTTCGCGAGCAGTACTTC. Full variable domain (missing parts from reference TRBV15 and TRBJ2-7): DAMVIQNPRYQVTQFGKPVTLSCSQTLNHNVMYWYQQKSSQAPKLLFHYYDKDFNNEADTPDNFQSRRPNTSFCFLDIRSPGLGDTAMYLCATSRDGTAGLREQYFGPGTRLTVT.

The J gene is TRBJ2-3, the V gene TRBV7-2, with D possibly TRBD1 on 6 matching bases. Trimming cost V 2 bases and J 4 bases, with 7 bases left between them. The germline V gene has CDR1 SGHTA and CDR2 FQGNSA. This CDR3 has 13 amino acids. The CDR3 DNA is TGTGCCAGCAGCTTAAACAGGGCAGATACGCAGTATTTT. Amino acid sequence: CASSLNRADTQYF.

The chain is built from TRBV30 and TRBJ1-5; no firm D call. The germline gives CDR1 GTSNPN, CDR2 SVGIG (reference sequence). With 3 bases removed from V and 7 bases from J, the gap between germline ends came to 19 bases. The CDR3 contains 15 residues. The CDR3 spells CAWRPSPGVDQPQHF. CDR3 coding DNA: TGTGCCTGGAGACCGAGTCCCGGGGTAGACCAGCCCCAGCATTTT.

This clone is a singleton in its sample. This chain connects TRBV19 to TRBJ2-7, with 8 positions matching TRBD1. The germline CDR1 and CDR2 sequences are LNHDA and SQIVND (reference sequence). After removal of 6 bases from V and 2 bases from J, the junction contained 9 bases not matched to a gene. The length of the CDR3 is 15 residues. The CDR3 DNA sequence: TGTGCCAGTAGCAGGGCCGGGACAGGAGCCTACGAGCAGTACTTC. It is translated as CASSRAGTGAYEQYF.

This chain links TRBV5-1 with TRBJ1-2; the D gene is possibly TRBD1 (5 bases). Per the germline V gene, CDR1 is SGHRS and CDR2 is YFSETQ. This CDR3 has 16 amino acids. V lost 3 bases, J lost 1 base, and 16 bases lay in between. For the CDR3, the DNA is TGCGCCAGCAGCTCCGGTTCGAGCAGGGTTAACTATGGCTACACCTTC. Protein: CASSSGSSRVNYGYTF.

A few counts support this clone. The J gene is TRBJ1-1, the V gene TRBV28, with 8 positions matching TRBD1. J gave up 3 bases and V 4 bases, and 13 bases lay outside the gene matches. CDR1 and CDR2 (germline): MDHEN, SYDVKM. This CDR3 has 17 residues. CDR3 coding DNA: TGTGCCAGCAGTTCTCTGGCAGGGGGCGCGTCCGACACTGAAGCTTTCTTT. Translation gives CASSSLAGGASDTEAFF.

This clone was counted between two and nine times. This chain links TRBV30 with TRBJ1-6; perhaps TRBD1 as D (5 bases). The CDR3 has 16 amino acids. V lost 3 bases and J 13 bases, leaving 25 bases between the germline ends. The germline CDR1 and CDR2 sequences are GTSNPN and SVGIG (reference sequence). The chain's CDR3 is CAWSLGGAGLSSPLHF. The CDR3 coding sequence is TGTGCCTGGAGCTTGGGGGGAGCAGGGTTGTCGTCTCCCCTCCACTTT.

This chain connects TRBV5-1 to TRBJ1-4; D not resolved. The CDR3 has 13 residues. V shed 0 bases and J shed 8 bases, with 8 bases lying between them. Germline-derived CDR1 and CDR2 are SGHRS and YFSETQ. The chain's CDR3 is CASSLAVGEKLFF. CDR3 bases: TGCGCCAGCAGCTTGGCAGTCGGGGAAAAACTGTTTTTT.

The genes are TRBV28 and TRBJ2-7, with 9 bases that match TRBD1. CDR1 and CDR2 (germline): MDHEN, SYDVKM. After removal of 3 bases from V and 4 bases from J, the junction contained 7 bases not matched to a gene. The CDR3 spans 15 residues. CDR3 DNA: TGTGCCAGCAGTTTTATCCCTGACAGGGGGTACGAGCAGTACTTC. Translated, it gives CASSFIPDRGYEQYF.

This rearrangement joins TRBV20-1 to TRBJ2-7; D is perhaps TRBD2 (5 bases). V was shortened by 3 bases and J by 2 bases, with 14 bases between the two germline ends. Per the germline V gene, CDR1 is DFQATT and CDR2 is SNEGSKA (reference sequence). The CDR3 runs 14 residues. CDR3 loop: CSASASGKPYEQYF. CDR3 DNA: TGCAGTGCTAGTGCCTCCGGGAAGCCCTACGAGCAGTACTTC.

With regard to this clone: At the DNA level, this CDR3 is encoded by other sequences in the same sample as well. The V and J genes are TRBV27 and TRBJ1-5; D is unresolved. The V and J ends lost 0 bases and 0 bases respectively, with 3 bases between them. The length of the CDR3 is 14 residues. CDR1 and CDR2 from the germline V gene are MNHEY and SMNVEV (reference sequence). The CDR3 loop reads CASSLSYSNQPQHF. Written as DNA, the CDR3 is TGTGCCAGCAGTTTATCTTATAGCAATCAGCCCCAGCATTTT.

CDR3 loop: CASSFDRGIGNEKLFF. In nucleotides, the CDR3 is TGTGCCAGCAGCTTCGACAGGGGAATTGGTAATGAAAAACTGTTTTTT. The rearrangement uses TRBV11-2 and TRBJ1-4; TRBD1 matches at 8 bases. Losses at the gene ends were 3 bases for V and 4 bases for J; bases not matched to a gene: 7. CDR3 length: 16 amino acids. Germline-derived CDR1 and CDR2 are SGHAT and FQNNGV. Using reference TRBV11-2 and TRBJ1-4 for the parts outside the CDR3, the full variable domain is EAGVAQSPRYKIIEKRQSVAFWCNPISGHATLYWYQQILGQGPKLLIQFQNNGVVDDSQLPKDRFSAERLKGVDSTLKIQPAKLEDSAVYLCASSFDRGIGNEKLFFGSGTQLSVL.

The chain is built from TRBV2 and TRBJ1-5; the match to TRBD1 covers 8 bases. V shed 4 bases, J shed 4 bases, and the junction held 3 bases outside the gene matches. CDR1 is SNHLY, CDR2 FYNNEI, per germline. The CDR3 consists of 14 residues. The CDR3 here is CASSGTGKNQPQHF. Here the CDR3 DNA reads TGTGCCAGCAGTGGGACAGGGAAAAATCAGCCCCAGCATTTT.